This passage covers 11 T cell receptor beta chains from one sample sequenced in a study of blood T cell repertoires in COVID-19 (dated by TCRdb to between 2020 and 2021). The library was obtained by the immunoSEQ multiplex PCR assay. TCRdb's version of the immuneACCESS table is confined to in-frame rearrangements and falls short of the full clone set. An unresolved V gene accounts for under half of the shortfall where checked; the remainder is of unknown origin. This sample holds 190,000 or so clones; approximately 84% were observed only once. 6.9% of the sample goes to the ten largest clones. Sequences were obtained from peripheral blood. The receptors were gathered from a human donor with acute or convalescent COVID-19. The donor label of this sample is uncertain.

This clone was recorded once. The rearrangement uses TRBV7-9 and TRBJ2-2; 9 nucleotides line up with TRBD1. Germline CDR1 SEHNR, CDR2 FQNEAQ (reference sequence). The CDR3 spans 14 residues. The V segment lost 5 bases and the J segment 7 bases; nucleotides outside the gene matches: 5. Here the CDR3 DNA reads TGTGCCAGCAGCCAGGACAGGGGAATCGGGGAGCTGTTTTTT. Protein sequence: CASSQDRGIGELFF.

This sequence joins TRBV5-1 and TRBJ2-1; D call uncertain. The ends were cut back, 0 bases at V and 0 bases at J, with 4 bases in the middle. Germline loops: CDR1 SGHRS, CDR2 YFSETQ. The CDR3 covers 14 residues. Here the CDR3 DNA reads TGCGCCAGCAGCTTGGATAGCTCCTACAATGAGCAGTTCTTC. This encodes CASSLDSSYNEQFF.

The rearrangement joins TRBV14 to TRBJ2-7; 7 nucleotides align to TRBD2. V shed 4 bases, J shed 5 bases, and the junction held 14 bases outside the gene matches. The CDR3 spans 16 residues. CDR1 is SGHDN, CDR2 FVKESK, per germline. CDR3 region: CASSPMIQRGPHEQYF. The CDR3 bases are TGTGCCAGCAGCCCCATGATCCAGCGGGGCCCCCACGAGCAGTACTTC.

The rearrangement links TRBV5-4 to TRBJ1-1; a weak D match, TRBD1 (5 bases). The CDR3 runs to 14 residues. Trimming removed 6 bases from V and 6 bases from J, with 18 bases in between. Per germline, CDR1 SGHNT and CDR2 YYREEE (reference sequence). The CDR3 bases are TGTGCCAGCATCCACTCGGGGGGAGGGGCTGAAGCTTTCTTT. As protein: CASIHSGGGAEAFF.

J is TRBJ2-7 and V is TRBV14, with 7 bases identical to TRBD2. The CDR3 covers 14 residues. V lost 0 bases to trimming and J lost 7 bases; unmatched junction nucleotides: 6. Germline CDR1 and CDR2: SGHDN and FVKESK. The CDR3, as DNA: TGTGCCAGCAGCCAAGAAATGTCTAGCGGAGAGCAGTACTTC. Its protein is CASSQEMSSGEQYF.

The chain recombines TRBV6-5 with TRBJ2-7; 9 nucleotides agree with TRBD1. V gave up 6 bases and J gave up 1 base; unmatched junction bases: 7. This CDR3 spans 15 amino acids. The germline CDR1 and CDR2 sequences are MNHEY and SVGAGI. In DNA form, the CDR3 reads TGTGCCAGCAGACCACAGGGGGCAAGTTCCTACGAGCAGTACTTC. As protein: CASRPQGASSYEQYF.

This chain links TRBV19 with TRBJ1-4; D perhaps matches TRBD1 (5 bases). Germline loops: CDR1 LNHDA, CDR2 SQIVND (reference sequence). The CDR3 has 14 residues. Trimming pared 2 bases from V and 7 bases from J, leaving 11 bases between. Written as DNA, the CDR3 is TGTGCCAGTAGTATAACTGGGGCGCCTGAAAAACTGTTTTTT. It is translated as CASSITGAPEKLFF. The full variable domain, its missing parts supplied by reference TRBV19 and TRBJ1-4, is DGGITQSPKYLFRKEGQNVTLSCEQNLNHDAMYWYRQDPGQGLRLIYYSQIVNDFQKGDIAEGYSVSREKKESFPLTVTSAQKNPTAFYLCASSITGAPEKLFFGSGTQLSVL.

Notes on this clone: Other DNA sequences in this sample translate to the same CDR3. The CDR3 region is CASSFQGYNEQFF. The CDR3 bases are TGTGCCAGCAGCTTCCAGGGCTACAATGAGCAGTTCTTC. This chain joins TRBV5-5 and TRBJ2-1; tentatively, D is TRBD1 (5 bases). Looked up from germline, CDR1 is SGHKS and CDR2 is YYEKEE (reference sequence). V was clipped by 2 bases and J by 3 bases, with 6 bases between them. The CDR3 has 13 amino acids.

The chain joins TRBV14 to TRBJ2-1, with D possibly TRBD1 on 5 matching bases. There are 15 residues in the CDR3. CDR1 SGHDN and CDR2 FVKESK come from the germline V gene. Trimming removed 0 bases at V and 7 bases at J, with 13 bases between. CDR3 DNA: TGTGCCAGCAGCCAAGATAATCAGGGTTGGAATGAGCAGTTCTTC. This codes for CASSQDNQGWNEQFF.

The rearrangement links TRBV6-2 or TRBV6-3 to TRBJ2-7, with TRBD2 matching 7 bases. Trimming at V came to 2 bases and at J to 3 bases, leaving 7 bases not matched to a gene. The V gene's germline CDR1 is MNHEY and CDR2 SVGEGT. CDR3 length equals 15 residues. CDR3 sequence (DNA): TGTGCCAGCAGTTACAGCGCGGGAGTCTACTACGAGCAGTACTTC. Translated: CASSYSAGVYYEQYF.

The CDR3 sequence: CASSTTGDTEAFF. The CDR3 DNA follows: TGTGCCAGCTCAACCACAGGGGACACTGAAGCTTTCTTT. V gene TRBV18 combines with J gene TRBJ1-1; TRBD1 aligns across 7 bases. Germline-derived CDR1 and CDR2 are KGHSH and LQKENI. The V segment lost 5 bases and the J segment 3 bases; nucleotides outside the gene matches: 3. The CDR3 is 13 residues long.